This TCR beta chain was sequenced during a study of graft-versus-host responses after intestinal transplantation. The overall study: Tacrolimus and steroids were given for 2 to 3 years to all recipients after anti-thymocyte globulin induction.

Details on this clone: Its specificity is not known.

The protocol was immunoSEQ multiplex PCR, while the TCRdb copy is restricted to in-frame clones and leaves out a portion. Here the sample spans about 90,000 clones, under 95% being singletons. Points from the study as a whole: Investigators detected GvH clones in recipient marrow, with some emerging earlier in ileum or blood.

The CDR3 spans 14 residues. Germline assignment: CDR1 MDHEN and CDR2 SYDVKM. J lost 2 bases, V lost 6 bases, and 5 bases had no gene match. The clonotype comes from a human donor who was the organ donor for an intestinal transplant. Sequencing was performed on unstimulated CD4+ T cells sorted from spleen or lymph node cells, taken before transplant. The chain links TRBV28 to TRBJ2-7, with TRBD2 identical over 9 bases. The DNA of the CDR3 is TGTGCCAGCAGCCAGACTAGCGGTGCCTACGAGCAGTACTTC. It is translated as CASSQTSGAYEQYF.